This T cell receptor (beta chain) was captured by sequencing in a study of T cells after yellow fever vaccination. About the research overall: With SMART-Seq v4 Ultra Low Input, the fractions containing low cell numbers were prepared. Study-wide points: FACS-sorted repertoires could contain abundant clonotypes contaminating from the bulk population. The CD4 compartment and the CD8 compartment contained a small share of clonotypes in common. Subsequent booster samples again held most clones from primary vaccination (96% CD4, approximately 85% CD8).

MiXCR was run by TCRdb on the 5' RACE reads, yielding one entry per CDR3 protein. Counted here are approximately 450,000 distinct CDR3 sequences, approximately 19% occurring once; the ten biggest clones make up 18%. To note about this clonotype: Its antigen remains unidentified.

The germline V gene has CDR1 LGHDT and CDR2 YNNKEL (reference sequence). CDR3 length equals 19 residues. V gave up 0 bases and J gave up 0 bases; unmatched junction bases: 10. The chain is built from TRBV3-1 and TRBJ2-5; 10 nucleotides agree with TRBD2. The sequence came from a man younger than 35 who received the YFV17D yellow fever vaccine. The sample in question was PBMCs, obtained before the yellow fever booster vaccination. The CDR3 nucleotides read TGTGCCAGCAGCCAAGATAGCGGGGGGACGCGACTAAACCAAGAGACCCAGTACTTC. The encoded protein is CASSQDSGGTRLNQETQYF.